Listed below are T cell receptor beta chains from one sample, sequenced in a study of early T cells in non-severe SARS-CoV-2 infection. TCRdb itself ran the 5' RACE reads through MiXCR, one entry per CDR3 protein. Of 68,000 or so distinct CDR3 sequences detected, approximately 11% appear once; the ten largest clones hold around 6.4%. Sample: whole blood. The receptor source for this set is an adult who was a healthcare worker with PCR-confirmed SARS-CoV-2 infection or an uninfected control (not recorded which). Both conserved end residues are part of each CDR3. A D gene is named only where the DNA matches it firmly. Clone sizes are given selectively: once, few, many, or a class where the clone is expanded.

V gene: TRBV6-4
clone size: .
D gene: TRBD2
J gene: TRBJ2-3
CDR3 DNA: TGTGCCAGCAGTGTAGCGGGAGAGGCAGATACGCAGTATTTT
CDR3 protein: CASSVAGEADTQYF

V gene: TRBV7-2
clone size: few
D gene: .
J gene: TRBJ2-7
CDR3 DNA: TGTGCCAGCAGCCCGACAGTTCTCTCCTACGAGCAGTACTTC
CDR3 protein: CASSPTVLSYEQYF

V gene: TRBV7-9
clone size: medium-sized
D gene: .
J gene: TRBJ2-5
CDR3 DNA: TGTGCCAGCAGCTCCCAGTTGGAGACCCAGTACTTC
CDR3 protein: CASSSQLETQYF

V gene: TRBV13
clone size: many
D gene: .
J gene: TRBJ2-1
CDR3 DNA: TGTGCCAGCAGCTTAGACCAGATTGAGCAGTTCTTC
CDR3 protein: CASSLDQIEQFF

V gene: TRBV28
clone size: few
D gene: .
J gene: TRBJ1-6
CDR3 DNA: TGTGCCAGCGGACATCAACCGAATTCACCCCTCCACTTT
CDR3 protein: CASGHQPNSPLHF

V gene: TRBV3-1
clone size: .
D gene: .
J gene: TRBJ2-1
CDR3 DNA: TGTGCCAGCAGCCAGAAGTACAATGAGCAGTTCTTC
CDR3 protein: CASSQKYNEQFF

V gene: TRBV12-3/TRBV12-4
clone size: many
D gene: TRBD1
J gene: TRBJ1-3
CDR3 DNA: TGTGCCAGCAGTTTATTTGGGACAGGGACCGGAAACACCATATATTTT
CDR3 protein: CASSLFGTGTGNTIYF

V gene: TRBV28
clone size: many
D gene: TRBD1
J gene: TRBJ2-4
CDR3 DNA: TGTGCCAGCAGTGAGGGACAGGGTAAAAACATTCAGTACTTC
CDR3 protein: CASSEGQGKNIQYF

V gene: TRBV5-1
clone size: .
D gene: .
J gene: TRBJ2-1
CDR3 DNA: TGCGCCAGCAGAAGAAAGGGGTTAGGGCACAATGAGCAGTTCTTC
CDR3 protein: CASRRKGLGHNEQFF

V gene: TRBV27
clone size: .
D gene: TRBD2
J gene: TRBJ2-1
CDR3 DNA: TGTGCCAGCAACGCGGGAGGAGGGTACAATGAGCAGTTCTTC
CDR3 protein: CASNAGGGYNEQFF

V gene: TRBV3-1
clone size: few
D gene: .
J gene: TRBJ1-6
CDR3 DNA: TGTGCCAGTCAATCGCAGGCGCTTAATTCACCCCTCCACTTT
CDR3 protein: CASQSQALNSPLHF

V gene: TRBV29-1
clone size: many
D gene: TRBD2
J gene: TRBJ2-1
CDR3 DNA: TGCAGCGTCGTCCAACCCAGCGGGAGTAATGAGCAGTTCTTC
CDR3 protein: CSVVQPSGSNEQFF

V gene: TRBV9
clone size: few
D gene: .
J gene: TRBJ2-1
CDR3 DNA: TGTGCCAGCGGGAGGAGTGTGAATGAGCAGTTCTTC
CDR3 protein: CASGRSVNEQFF

V gene: TRBV5-4
clone size: few
D gene: TRBD2
J gene: TRBJ2-5
CDR3 DNA: TGTGCCAGCAGCTTGGAGGGACTAGGGGGGGAGACCCAGTACTTC
CDR3 protein: CASSLEGLGGETQYF

V gene: TRBV6-5
clone size: many
D gene: .
J gene: TRBJ1-5
CDR3 DNA: TGTGCCAGCAGTTACTCGATCCCAGCTGGGAATCAGCCCCAGCATTTT
CDR3 protein: CASSYSIPAGNQPQHF

V gene: TRBV4-2
clone size: .
D gene: .
J gene: TRBJ2-6
CDR3 DNA: TGTGCCAGCAGCCAAGGAGTAACACGTTCTGGGGCCAACGTCCTGACTTTC
CDR3 protein: CASSQGVTRSGANVLTF

V gene: TRBV14
clone size: many
D gene: .
J gene: TRBJ1-1
CDR3 DNA: TGTGCCAGCAGCCGCCTACTTGAAGGCACTGAAGCTTTCTTT
CDR3 protein: CASSRLLEGTEAFF

V gene: TRBV7-9
clone size: many
D gene: .
J gene: TRBJ1-1
CDR3 DNA: TGTGCCAGCAGCTTACTCCCGGGACGGCCCGAAGCTTTCTTT
CDR3 protein: CASSLLPGRPEAFF

V gene: TRBV5-5
clone size: many
D gene: .
J gene: TRBJ2-7
CDR3 DNA: TGTGCCAGCAGCATGACCGCCTCCTACGAGCAGTACTTC
CDR3 protein: CASSMTASYEQYF

V gene: TRBV4-1
clone size: .
D gene: TRBD2
J gene: TRBJ2-1
CDR3 DNA: TGCGCCAGCAGCCCACCCGGACTAGCGGACCGAAACTCCTACAATGAGCAGTTCTTC
CDR3 protein: CASSPPGLADRNSYNEQFF

V gene: TRBV29-1
clone size: many
D gene: TRBD1
J gene: TRBJ2-1
CDR3 DNA: TGCAGCGTTATCGGGACAGGGTCCGACAATGAGCAGTTCTTC
CDR3 protein: CSVIGTGSDNEQFF

V gene: TRBV9
clone size: few
D gene: .
J gene: TRBJ1-1
CDR3 DNA: TGTGCCAGCAGCTCCCTAGGAGGAATTCGGACTGAAGCTTTCTTT
CDR3 protein: CASSSLGGIRTEAFF

V gene: TRBV29-1
clone size: .
D gene: .
J gene: TRBJ2-7
CDR3 DNA: TGCAGCGTTGTGGGTAGCTACGAGCAGTACTTC
CDR3 protein: CSVVGSYEQYF

V gene: TRBV7-8
clone size: many
D gene: TRBD2
J gene: TRBJ2-1
CDR3 DNA: TGTGCCAGCAGCCCGGGACTAGCGGAGACCTTGGGGGTCTTC
CDR3 protein: CASSPGLAETLGVF

V gene: TRBV21-1
clone size: .
D gene: .
J gene: TRBJ2-1
CDR3 DNA: TGTGCCAGCAGCAAATGCGGGAGGAATGAGCAGTTCTTC
CDR3 protein: CASSKCGRNEQFF

V gene: TRBV20-1
clone size: few
D gene: .
J gene: TRBJ2-5
CDR3 DNA: TGCAGTGCTAGTCACGAAGGGAAAGAGACCCAGTACTTC
CDR3 protein: CSASHEGKETQYF

V gene: TRBV11-2
clone size: .
D gene: .
J gene: TRBJ2-7
CDR3 DNA: TGTGCCAGCAGCTTAGATCCGGCTTGGGACGAGCAGTACTTC
CDR3 protein: CASSLDPAWDEQYF

V gene: TRBV5-1
clone size: few
D gene: .
J gene: TRBJ2-6
CDR3 DNA: TGCGCCAGCAGCTTGGACCTTTCTGGGGCCAACGTCCTGACTTTC
CDR3 protein: CASSLDLSGANVLTF

V gene: TRBV28
clone size: many
D gene: .
J gene: TRBJ2-7
CDR3 DNA: TGTGCCAGCAGTTTCGGCGACCCTGCCTACGAGCAGTACTTC
CDR3 protein: CASSFGDPAYEQYF

V gene: TRBV6-1
clone size: many
D gene: TRBD1
J gene: TRBJ2-3
CDR3 DNA: TGTGCCAGCAGGGAGACAGGGTCAGATACGCAGTATTTT
CDR3 protein: CASRETGSDTQYF

V gene: TRBV5-4
clone size: .
D gene: TRBD1
J gene: TRBJ2-7
CDR3 DNA: TGTGCCAGCAGCAGACGGGACAGGTTGGTAGACGAGCAGTACTTC
CDR3 protein: CASSRRDRLVDEQYF

V gene: TRBV10-1
clone size: few
D gene: .
J gene: TRBJ2-7
CDR3 DNA: TGCGCCAGCAGTGAGTCCTTTTACGAGCAGTACTTC
CDR3 protein: CASSESFYEQYF

V gene: TRBV10-3
clone size: many
D gene: .
J gene: TRBJ2-1
CDR3 DNA: TGTGCCATCAGGGCAGACTCCTACAATGAGCAGTTCTTC
CDR3 protein: CAIRADSYNEQFF

V gene: TRBV14
clone size: few
D gene: .
J gene: TRBJ2-4
CDR3 DNA: TGTGCCAGCAGCCAAGGGGTCGCCATTCAGTACTTC
CDR3 protein: CASSQGVAIQYF

V gene: TRBV4-3
clone size: .
D gene: .
J gene: TRBJ2-7
CDR3 DNA: TGCGCCAGCAGCCCCGCACATGATTACGAGCAGTACTTC
CDR3 protein: CASSPAHDYEQYF

V gene: TRBV12-3/TRBV12-4
clone size: many
D gene: TRBD2
J gene: TRBJ2-1
CDR3 DNA: TGTGCCAGCAGTTTAATAGCGGGAGGAGCGAATGAGCAGTTCTTC
CDR3 protein: CASSLIAGGANEQFF

V gene: TRBV5-1
clone size: many
D gene: TRBD2
J gene: TRBJ2-7
CDR3 DNA: TGCGCCAGCAACCTTGCCGGGACTAGCGGGGTTACTTTCTTC
CDR3 protein: CASNLAGTSGVTFF

V gene: TRBV5-1
clone size: .
D gene: .
J gene: TRBJ2-7
CDR3 DNA: TGCGCCAGCGCAGAGGAGGGTCACTCCTACGAGCAGTACTTC
CDR3 protein: CASAEEGHSYEQYF

V gene: TRBV12-3/TRBV12-4
clone size: .
D gene: .
J gene: TRBJ2-3
CDR3 DNA: TGTGCCAGCAGCCAGCCCACAGATACGCAGTATTTT
CDR3 protein: CASSQPTDTQYF

V gene: TRBV12-5
clone size: many
D gene: .
J gene: TRBJ1-1
CDR3 DNA: TGTGCTAGTGGTTTTTACAACACTGAAGCTTTCTTT
CDR3 protein: CASGFYNTEAFF

V gene: TRBV6-6
clone size: many
D gene: .
J gene: TRBJ2-2
CDR3 DNA: TGTGCCAGCAGCAGGGAGGTCTCCGGGGAGCTGTTTTTT
CDR3 protein: CASSREVSGELFF

V gene: TRBV30
clone size: .
D gene: TRBD2
J gene: TRBJ2-4
CDR3 DNA: TGTGCCTGGAGTACCGGGACTAGCGGGAGAAACATTCAGTACTTC
CDR3 protein: CAWSTGTSGRNIQYF

V gene: TRBV11-2
clone size: many
D gene: .
J gene: TRBJ1-2
CDR3 DNA: TGTGCCAGCAGCTTAGATCTATCGGGAGGCTACACCTTC
CDR3 protein: CASSLDLSGGYTF

V gene: TRBV12-3/TRBV12-4
clone size: .
D gene: .
J gene: TRBJ2-2
CDR3 DNA: TGTGCCAGCACTCGCAGAGAAAACACCGGGGAGCTGTTTTTT
CDR3 protein: CASTRRENTGELFF

V gene: TRBV20-1
clone size: many
D gene: TRBD1
J gene: TRBJ1-1
CDR3 DNA: TGCAGTGCTAGAGCGCTTATGGCAGGGGGGAGGAACACTGAAGCTTTCTTT
CDR3 protein: CSARALMAGGRNTEAFF

V gene: TRBV6-5
clone size: few
D gene: TRBD2
J gene: TRBJ2-5
CDR3 DNA: TGTGCCAGCAGTTATAGCCCGGGAGGAAGAGAGACCCAGTACTTC
CDR3 protein: CASSYSPGGRETQYF